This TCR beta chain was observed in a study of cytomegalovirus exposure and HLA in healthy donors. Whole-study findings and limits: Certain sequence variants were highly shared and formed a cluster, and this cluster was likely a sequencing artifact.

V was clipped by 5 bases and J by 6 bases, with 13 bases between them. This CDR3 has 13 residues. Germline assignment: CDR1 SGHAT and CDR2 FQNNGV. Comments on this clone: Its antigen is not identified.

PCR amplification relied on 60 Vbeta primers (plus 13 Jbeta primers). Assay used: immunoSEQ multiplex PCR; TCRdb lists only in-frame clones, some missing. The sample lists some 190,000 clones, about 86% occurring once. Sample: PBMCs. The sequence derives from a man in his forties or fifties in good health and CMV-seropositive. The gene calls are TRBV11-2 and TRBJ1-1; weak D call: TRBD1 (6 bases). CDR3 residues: CASSLGAHPEAFF. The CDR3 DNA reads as TGTGCCAGCAGCCTGGGGGCGCATCCTGAAGCTTTCTTT. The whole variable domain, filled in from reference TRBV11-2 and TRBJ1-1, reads EAGVAQSPRYKIIEKRQSVAFWCNPISGHATLYWYQQILGQGPKLLIQFQNNGVVDDSQLPKDRFSAERLKGVDSTLKIQPAKLEDSAVYLCASSLGAHPEAFFGQGTRLTVV.